This record covers a single TCR beta chain. Its antigen is not known. Both 60 Vbeta primers and 13 Jbeta primers went into the PCR. As processed by the authors: As a later analysis found, there were 70 million to 80 million unique TCR beta chains, of which around 9.9 million were shared. Sequencing was performed with immunoSEQ multiplex PCR; in TCRdb, only in-frame clones are kept and a portion is missing. Clone size and V and J calls were adopted from that table, with D and trimming inferred from the DNA. The repertoire consists of 150,000 to 200,000 clones, with 60% to 85% occurring once and the leading ten covering around 5.7%. The germline CDR1 and CDR2 sequences are MNHEY and SVGAGI. CDR3 size: 13 residues. V was trimmed by 6 bases and J by 4 bases, leaving 12 bases between them. The sample belongs to a study of cytomegalovirus exposure and HLA in healthy donors. General study points: V- and J-gene trimming in TCR beta was tied to a missense DCLRE1C variant by an analysis performed later.

Sequencing input: PBMCs. This TCR came from a man aged 35-49 years in good health and CMV-seronegative. The genes are TRBV6-5 and TRBJ1-2; D is unclear. CDR3 region: CASSDTVSYGYTF. The CDR3, as DNA: TGTGCCAGCAGCGATACAGTTAGCTATGGCTACACCTTC.